This T cell receptor beta chain was captured by sequencing in a study of identical twins. TCRdb itself ran the 5' RACE reads through MiXCR, one entry per CDR3 protein. The data contain some 500,000 distinct CDR3 sequences, roughly 9.9% of them singletons. CDR1 and CDR2 from the germline V gene are SEHNR and FQNEAQ (reference sequence). The CDR3 loop spans 16 amino acids. V shed 5 bases, J shed 3 bases, and the junction held 11 bases outside the gene matches. This sample was shared with a second study, whose subject was yellow fever vaccine responses in identical twins.

Source material: PBMCs. The receptor's source is a woman younger than 30 in good health. The V gene is TRBV7-9, the J gene TRBJ2-7; TRBD1 agrees at 9 bases. The CDR3 region is CASSDIGQGTFYEQYF. The CDR3, as DNA: TGTGCCAGCAGCGATATCGGACAGGGGACCTTCTACGAGCAGTACTTC.